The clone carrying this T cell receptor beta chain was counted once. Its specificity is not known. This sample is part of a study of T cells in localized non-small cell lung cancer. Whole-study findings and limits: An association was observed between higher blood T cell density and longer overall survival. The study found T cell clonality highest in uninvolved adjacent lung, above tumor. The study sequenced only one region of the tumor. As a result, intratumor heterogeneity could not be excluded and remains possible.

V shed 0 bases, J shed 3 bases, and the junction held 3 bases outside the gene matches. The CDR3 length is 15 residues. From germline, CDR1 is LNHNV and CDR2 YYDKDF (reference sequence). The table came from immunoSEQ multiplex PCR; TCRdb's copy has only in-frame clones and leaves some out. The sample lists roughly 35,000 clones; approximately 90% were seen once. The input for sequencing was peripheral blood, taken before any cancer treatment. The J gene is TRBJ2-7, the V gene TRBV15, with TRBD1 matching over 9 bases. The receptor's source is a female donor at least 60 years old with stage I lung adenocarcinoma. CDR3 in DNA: TGTGCCACCAGCAGAGATCCGGGACAGGGCTACGAGCAGTACTTC. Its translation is CATSRDPGQGYEQYF.